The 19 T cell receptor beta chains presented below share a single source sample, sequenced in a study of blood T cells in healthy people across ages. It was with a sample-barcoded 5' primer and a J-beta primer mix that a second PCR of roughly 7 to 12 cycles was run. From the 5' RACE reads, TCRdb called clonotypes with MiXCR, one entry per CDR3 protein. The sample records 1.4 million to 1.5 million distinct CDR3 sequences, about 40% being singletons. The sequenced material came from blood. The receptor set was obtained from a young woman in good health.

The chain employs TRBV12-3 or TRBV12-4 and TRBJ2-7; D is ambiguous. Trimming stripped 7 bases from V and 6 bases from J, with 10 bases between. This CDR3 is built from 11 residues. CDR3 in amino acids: CASTTGSEQYF. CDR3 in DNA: TGTGCCAGCACCACCGGAAGCGAGCAGTACTTC.

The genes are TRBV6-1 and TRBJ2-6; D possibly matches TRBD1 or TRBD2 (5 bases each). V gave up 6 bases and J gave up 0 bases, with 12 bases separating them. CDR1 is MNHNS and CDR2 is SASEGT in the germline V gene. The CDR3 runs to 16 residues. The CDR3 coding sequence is TGTGCCAGCAGCCTACTAGGACACTCTGGGGCCAACGTCCTGACTTTC. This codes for CASSLLGHSGANVLTF.

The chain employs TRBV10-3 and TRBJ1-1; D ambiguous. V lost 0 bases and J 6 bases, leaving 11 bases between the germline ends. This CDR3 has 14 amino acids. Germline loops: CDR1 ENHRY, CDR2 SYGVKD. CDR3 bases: TGTGCCATCAGTGAGTCGGTAGGGAAGGCTGAAGCTTTCTTT. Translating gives CAISESVGKAEAFF.

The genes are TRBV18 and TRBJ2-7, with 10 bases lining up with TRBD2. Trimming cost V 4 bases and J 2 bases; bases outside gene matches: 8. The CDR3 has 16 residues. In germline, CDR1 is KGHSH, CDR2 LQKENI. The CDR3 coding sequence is TGTGCCAGCTCACTGACTAGCGGGCCCACTCCCTACGAGCAGTACTTC. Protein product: CASSLTSGPTPYEQYF.

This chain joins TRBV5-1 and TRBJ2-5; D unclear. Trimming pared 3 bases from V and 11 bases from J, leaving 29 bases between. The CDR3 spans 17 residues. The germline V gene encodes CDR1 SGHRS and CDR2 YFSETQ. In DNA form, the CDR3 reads TGCGCCAGCAGCTCCCCGGTCACCCCTCGCTCCTACAATGAGCAGTACTTC. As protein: CASSSPVTPRSYNEQYF.

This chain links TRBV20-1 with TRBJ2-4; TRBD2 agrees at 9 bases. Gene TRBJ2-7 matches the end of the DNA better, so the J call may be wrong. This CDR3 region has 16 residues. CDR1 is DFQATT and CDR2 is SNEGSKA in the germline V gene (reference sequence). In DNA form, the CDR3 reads TGCAGTGCTAGAGATCTTCGGGTAGCGGGAGACGGCGAGCAGTACTTC. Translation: CSARDLRVAGDGEQYF.

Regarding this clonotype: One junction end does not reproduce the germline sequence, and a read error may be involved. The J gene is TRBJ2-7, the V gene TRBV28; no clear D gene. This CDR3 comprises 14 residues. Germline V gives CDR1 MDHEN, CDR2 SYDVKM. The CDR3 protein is CASSLVDFSYEQYF. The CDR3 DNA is TGTGCTAGCAGTTTGGTCGACTTCTCCTACGAGCAGTACTTC.

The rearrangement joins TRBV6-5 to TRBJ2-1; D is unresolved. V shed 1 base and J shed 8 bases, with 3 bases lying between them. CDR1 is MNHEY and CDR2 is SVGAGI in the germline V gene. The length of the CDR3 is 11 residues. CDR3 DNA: TGTGCCAGCAGTTACTTGTATGAGCAGTTCTTC. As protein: CASSYLYEQFF.

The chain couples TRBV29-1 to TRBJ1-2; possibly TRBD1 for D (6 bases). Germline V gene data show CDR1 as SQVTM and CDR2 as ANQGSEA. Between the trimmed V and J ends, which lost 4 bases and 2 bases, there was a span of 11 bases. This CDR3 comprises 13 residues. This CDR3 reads CSVGDTYNYGYTF. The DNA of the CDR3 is TGCAGCGTTGGGGACACCTACAACTATGGCTACACCTTC.

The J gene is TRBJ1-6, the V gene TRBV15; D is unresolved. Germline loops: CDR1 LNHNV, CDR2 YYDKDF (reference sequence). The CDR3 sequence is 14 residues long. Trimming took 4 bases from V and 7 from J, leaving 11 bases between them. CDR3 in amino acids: CATSTRKRNSPLHF. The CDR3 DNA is TGTGCCACCAGCACCCGGAAGAGGAATTCACCCCTCCACTTT.

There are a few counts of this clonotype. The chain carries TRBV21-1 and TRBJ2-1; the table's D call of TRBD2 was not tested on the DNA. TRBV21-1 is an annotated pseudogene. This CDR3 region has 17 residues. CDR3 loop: CASSKASQGLGYNEQFF. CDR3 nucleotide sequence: TGTGCCAGCAGCAAAGCGTCGCAGGGCCTGGGCTACAATGAGCAGTTCTTC.

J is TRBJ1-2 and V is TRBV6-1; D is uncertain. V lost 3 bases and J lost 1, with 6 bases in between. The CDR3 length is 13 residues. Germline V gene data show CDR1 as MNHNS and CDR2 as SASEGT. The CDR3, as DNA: TGTGCCAGCAGTGAGAGAGTTAACTATGGCTACACCTTC. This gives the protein CASSERVNYGYTF.

CDR3 residues: CASSLMTLWTQYF. In DNA, the CDR3 is TGTGCCAGCAGCTTAATGACCTTATGGACCCAGTACTTC. The gene calls are TRBV11-2 and TRBJ2-5, with D unresolved. The CDR3 spans 13 residues. Germline V gives CDR1 SGHAT, CDR2 FQNNGV. The V gene lost 2 bases and the J gene lost 7 bases, with 11 bases spanning the gap.

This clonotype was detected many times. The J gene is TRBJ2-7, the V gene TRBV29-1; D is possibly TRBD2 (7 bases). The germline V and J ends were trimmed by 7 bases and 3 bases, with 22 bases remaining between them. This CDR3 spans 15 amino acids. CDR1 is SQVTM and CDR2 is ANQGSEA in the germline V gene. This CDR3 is CSAGGRGGANYEQYF. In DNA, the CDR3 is TGCAGCGCCGGGGGACGAGGGGGGGCCAACTACGAGCAGTACTTC.

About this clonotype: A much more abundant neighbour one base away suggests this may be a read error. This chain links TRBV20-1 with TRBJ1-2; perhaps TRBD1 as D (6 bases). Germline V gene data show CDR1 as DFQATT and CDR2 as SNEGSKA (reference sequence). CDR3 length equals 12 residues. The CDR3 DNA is TGCAGTGCGCCCCGGGACACCGATGGCTGCACCTTC. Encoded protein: CSAPRDTDGCTF.

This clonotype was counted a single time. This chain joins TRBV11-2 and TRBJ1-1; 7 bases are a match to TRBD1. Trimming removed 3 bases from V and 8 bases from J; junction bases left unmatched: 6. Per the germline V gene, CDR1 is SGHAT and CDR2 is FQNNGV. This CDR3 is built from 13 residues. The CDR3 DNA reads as TGTGCCAGCAGCTTTCAGGGGGTGTCGGAAGCTTTCTTT. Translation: CASSFQGVSEAFF.

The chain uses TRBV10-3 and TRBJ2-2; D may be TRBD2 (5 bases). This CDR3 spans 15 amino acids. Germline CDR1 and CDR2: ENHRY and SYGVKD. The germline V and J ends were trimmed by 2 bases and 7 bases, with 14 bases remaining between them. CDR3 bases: TGTGCCATCAGTGAGCGGACTGGGAGCGACGGGGAGCTGTTTTTT. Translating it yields CAISERTGSDGELFF.

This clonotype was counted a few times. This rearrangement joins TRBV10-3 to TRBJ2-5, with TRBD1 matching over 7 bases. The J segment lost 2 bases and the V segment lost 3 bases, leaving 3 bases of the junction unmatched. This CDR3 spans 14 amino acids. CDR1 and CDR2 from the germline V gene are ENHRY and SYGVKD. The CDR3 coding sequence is TGTGCCATCAGTGATCGGACAGGACAAGAGACCCAGTACTTC. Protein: CAISDRTGQETQYF.

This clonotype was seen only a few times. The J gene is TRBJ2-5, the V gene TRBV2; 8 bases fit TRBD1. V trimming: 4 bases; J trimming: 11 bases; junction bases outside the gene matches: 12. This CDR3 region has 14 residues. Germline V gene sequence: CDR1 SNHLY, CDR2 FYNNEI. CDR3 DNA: TGTGCCAGCAGTGCCTCAGGGGGCTCAAGGGAGCAGTACTTC. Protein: CASSASGGSREQYF.